The present T cell receptor (beta chain) was sequenced within a study of human T cells and chemical hapten exposure. Study at large: The study lasted roughly 26 weeks, and patients were dosed weekly with diphenylcyclopropenone on the scalp throughout. Notes on the study in general: Given that the donors had alopecia, their immune response may differ from that seen in healthy people.

Unmatched junction bases numbered 4, after V lost 5 bases and J lost 2 bases. CDR3 length: 14 amino acids. CDR1 is MNHEY and CDR2 is SVGEGT in the germline V gene. This clonotype was seen a few times. Its target is unknown. Time point here: pre-sensitization, week 0. Treatment denoted: therapeutic diphenylcyclopropenone sensitization with weekly scalp DPC. People who gave samples had alopecia, were 18 to 70 years old, and were suitable for DPC. The authors extracted total RNA from unfractionated whole blood. TCRdb reprocessed the RACE reads with MiXCR, giving one entry per CDR3 protein. Of more than 250,000 distinct CDR3 sequences in the sample, about 7.7% are singletons; the top ten hold more than 0.95%.

This receptor was identified in a young man with alopecia areata. Some clones in this sample may be carry-over from other donors' samples. The chain carries TRBV6-2 or TRBV6-3 and TRBJ2-3; 7 bases agree with TRBD1. This material consisted of whole blood, taken in connection with sensitization to the hapten diphenylcyclopropenone (DPC). CDR3 DNA sequence: TGTGCCAGCAGTCCGGGACAGATCACAGATACGCAGTATTTT. Its protein is CASSPGQITDTQYF.